The rows below give T cell receptor beta chains drawn from one sample of a study of vaccination and CD4 T cells after COVID-19. For these TCRs, the target antigens are not known. Using its own MiXCR run on the PCR reads, TCRdb lists one record per CDR3 protein. This table has 5,000 to 8,000 distinct CDR3 sequences, roughly 50% appearing once. The sequenced sample consisted of CD4+ T cells from blood, cultured in vitro. All receptors derive from a human donor in good health. CDR3s include the opening cysteine and the closing phenylalanine or tryptophan. A D gene is named only where the DNA matches it firmly. Clone size appears in some rows only: once, few, many, or a class for an expanded clone.

abundance	d_gene	v_gene	len	j_gene	CDR3nt	CDR3aa
NA	TRBD2	TRBV7-2	18	TRBJ2-3	TGTGCCAGCAGCACTCGGACTAGCGCCGACGCTGGCACAGATACGCAGTATTTT	CASSTRTSADAGTDTQYF
NA	NA	TRBV19	14	TRBJ2-7	TGTGCCAGTAGTATTGGTGGAACGTCCTACGAGCAGTACTTC	CASSIGGTSYEQYF
NA	NA	TRBV15	14	TRBJ1-1	TGTGCCACCAGCAGGGGGTACGGGAACACTGAAGCTTTCTTT	CATSRGYGNTEAFF
few	NA	TRBV7-9	17	TRBJ2-2	TGTGCCAGCAGCTTAGCGGCAGGGGCTCGAAACACCGGGGAGCTGTTTTTT	CASSLAAGARNTGELFF
few	NA	TRBV6-1	10	TRBJ1-2	TGTGCCAGGCGAATTTATGGCTACACCTTC	CARRIYGYTF
NA	TRBD1	TRBV2	13	TRBJ2-4	TGTGCCAGCAGAGACGACAGGGGGCGTCTTTGGTACTTC	CASRDDRGRLWYF
NA	TRBD1	TRBV2	18	TRBJ1-6	TGTGCCAGCAGTGTGGCGACAGGGGGCAGCGTTGGGAATTCACCCCTCCACTTT	CASSVATGGSVGNSPLHF
NA	NA	TRBV5-1	15	TRBJ1-2	TGCGCCAGCAGCTTGGAGGGGGGCTTCAGCTATGGCTACACCTTC	CASSLEGGFSYGYTF
few	NA	TRBV11-3	13	TRBJ2-2	TGTGCCAGCAGCCCCAATGTGGGCGGGGAGCTGTTTTTT	CASSPNVGGELFF
NA	NA	TRBV6-1	14	TRBJ2-3	TGTGCCAGCAGTCCGACGGGGAGCACAGATACGCAGTATTTT	CASSPTGSTDTQYF
NA	TRBD2	TRBV12-3/TRBV12-4	14	TRBJ2-1	TGTGCCAGCAGTTGGCCTAGCGGGAGGTTTGAGCAGTTCTTC	CASSWPSGRFEQFF
NA	TRBD2	TRBV9	15	TRBJ2-5	TGTGCCAGCAGCGATAGCGGGAGTAGGCAAGAGACCCAGTACTTC	CASSDSGSRQETQYF
once	NA	TRBV5-5	15	TRBJ2-3	TGTGCCAGCAGCTTGCTGTCGGCTAGCACAGATACGCAGTATTTT	CASSLLSASTDTQYF
NA	NA	TRBV19	13	TRBJ2-5	TGTGCCAGTAGTATAGACAGCCAAGAGACCCAGTACTTC	CASSIDSQETQYF
NA	NA	TRBV7-9	13	TRBJ1-2	TGTGCCAGCAGCAAAGGGGGGAACTATGGCTACACCTTC	CASSKGGNYGYTF
NA	NA	TRBV6-5	12	TRBJ2-5	TGTGCCAGCAGTTACTCTACAAGGGACCAGTACTTC	CASSYSTRDQYF
NA	NA	TRBV19	16	TRBJ1-5	TGTGCCAGTAGTATCCCCGGCGTAGAGGGACGGCAGCCCCAGCATTTT	CASSIPGVEGRQPQHF
NA	NA	TRBV10-3	15	TRBJ1-2	TGTGCCATCAGTGAGTCGGGGGCAGGGAACTATGGCTACACCTTC	CAISESGAGNYGYTF
NA	NA	TRBV7-2	15	TRBJ2-2	TGTGCCAGCAGCTTTGGGACTTTAAGCCCCGGGGAGCTGTTTTTT	CASSFGTLSPGELFF
NA	NA	TRBV6-5	14	TRBJ1-1	TGTGCCAGCAGTTACGGGGGGGAGGGCACTGAAGCTTTCTTT	CASSYGGEGTEAFF
NA	NA	TRBV30	14	TRBJ1-1	TGTGCCTGGAGGGGCGGGACAACTTACACTGAAGCTTTCTTT	CAWRGGTTYTEAFF
NA	TRBD2	TRBV27	14	TRBJ2-1	TGTGCCAGCAGTAGCGGGGGGGCATACAATGAGCAGTTCTTC	CASSSGGAYNEQFF
NA	NA	TRBV10-1	16	TRBJ1-2	TGCGCCAGCCCCGGGACGCCATTGGGGCTGAACTATGGCTACACCTTC	CASPGTPLGLNYGYTF
NA	NA	TRBV6-2/TRBV6-3	16	TRBJ2-4	TGTGCCAGCAGCGCACTAGTTCAACTAGCCAAAAACATTCAGTACTTC	CASSALVQLAKNIQYF
NA	NA	TRBV5-1	18	TRBJ2-1	TGCGCCAGCAAGGAGGGGGTTCGCCCCTCGGGCCTATACAATGAGCAGTTCTTC	CASKEGVRPSGLYNEQFF
NA	TRBD1	TRBV6-1	15	TRBJ1-5	TGTGCCAGCAGTGAGATTTGGCAGGGGGATCAGCCCCAGCATTTT	CASSEIWQGDQPQHF
NA	NA	TRBV6-2/TRBV6-3	12	TRBJ2-7	TGTGCCAGCAGTCACAGGAGCGACGAGCAGTACTTC	CASSHRSDEQYF
NA	NA	TRBV7-8	14	TRBJ1-1	TGTGCCAGCAGCTTCGGACAGATAAACACTGAAGCTTTCTTT	CASSFGQINTEAFF
NA	TRBD2	TRBV6-1	13	TRBJ2-7	TGTGCCAGCAACCAGCGGGGGGGTTACGAGCAGTACTTC	CASNQRGGYEQYF
NA	NA	TRBV2	13	TRBJ1-5	TGTGCCAGCATGGGGGGGCGCGGTCAGCCCCAGCATTTT	CASMGGRGQPQHF
NA	NA	TRBV19	12	TRBJ1-1	TGTGCCAGTAGTTGGGGTGGCCCTGAAGCTTTCTTT	CASSWGGPEAFF
once	NA	TRBV28	12	TRBJ1-1	TGTGCCAGCAGCCCTCCTTTAACTGAAGCTTTCTTT	CASSPPLTEAFF
once	NA	TRBV12-3/TRBV12-4	15	TRBJ2-5	TGTGCCAGCAGTTTGGGGCAGGTGACGTCGGAGACCCAGTACTTC	CASSLGQVTSETQYF
few	TRBD1	TRBV7-2	13	TRBJ2-5	TGTGCCAGCAGGCAGGGGGCGGGGGAGACCCAGTACTTC	CASRQGAGETQYF
once	TRBD2	TRBV6-1	16	TRBJ2-1	TGTGCCAGCAGCATACTAGGGACTAGCGGGAGGAATGAGCAGTTCTTC	CASSILGTSGRNEQFF
NA	NA	TRBV24-1	14	TRBJ2-3	TGTGTCACCAGTGATGGGGGAGGTACAGATACGCAGTATTTT	CVTSDGGGTDTQYF
NA	NA	TRBV5-4	13	TRBJ2-3	TGTGCCAGCAGCTCTCCGGGCCCCGCGACGCAGTATTTT	CASSSPGPATQYF
NA	NA	TRBV19	14	TRBJ1-5	TGTGCCAGTAGATACGGACGGATTAATCAGCCCCAGCATTTT	CASRYGRINQPQHF
NA	TRBD1	TRBV2	11	TRBJ1-2	TGTGCCAGCATTCGGACAGGGGACTACACCTTC	CASIRTGDYTF
NA	TRBD1	TRBV11-1	14	TRBJ2-1	TGTGCCAGCAGCCTCAGGGGAGACTGGACAGGGCAGTTCTTC	CASSLRGDWTGQFF
few	TRBD2	TRBV7-9	15	TRBJ2-7	TGTGCCAGCAGCTCCAGGACTAGCGTATCCTACGAGCAGTACTTC	CASSSRTSVSYEQYF